This entry is about one TCR beta chain. V was pared by 5 bases and J by 3 bases, with 19 bases between. The CDR3 is 16 residues long. Germline CDR1 is SGHDN and CDR2 is FVKESK. The data derive from a study of control samples from healthy donors and cancer patients. Repertoires were generated with immunoSEQ multiplex PCR, while TCRdb's copy carries only in-frame clones and drops some. Among about 150,000 clones listed, approximately 93% were seen once. The chain joins TRBV14 to TRBJ1-1; TRBD1 is a possible D gene (5 bases). The clonotype was recovered from a man in his forties or fifties in good health. The specimen was blood. The CDR3 bases are TGTGCCAGCAGCACTCTCGGTGGCCAGGGAGACACTGAAGCTTTCTTT. Its translation is CASSTLGGQGDTEAFF.